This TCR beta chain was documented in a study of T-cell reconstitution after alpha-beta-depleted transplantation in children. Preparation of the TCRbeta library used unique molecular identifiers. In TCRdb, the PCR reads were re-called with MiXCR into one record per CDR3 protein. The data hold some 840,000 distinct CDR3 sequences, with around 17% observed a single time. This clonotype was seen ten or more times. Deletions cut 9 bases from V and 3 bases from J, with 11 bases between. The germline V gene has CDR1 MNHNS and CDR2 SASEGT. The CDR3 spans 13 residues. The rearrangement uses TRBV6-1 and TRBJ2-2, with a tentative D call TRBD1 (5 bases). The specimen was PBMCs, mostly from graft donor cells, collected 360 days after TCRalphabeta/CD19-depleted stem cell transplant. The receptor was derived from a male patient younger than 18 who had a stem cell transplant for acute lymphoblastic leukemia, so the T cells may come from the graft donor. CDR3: CASQGWDTGELFF. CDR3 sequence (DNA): TGTGCCAGTCAGGGATGGGACACCGGGGAGCTGTTTTTT.